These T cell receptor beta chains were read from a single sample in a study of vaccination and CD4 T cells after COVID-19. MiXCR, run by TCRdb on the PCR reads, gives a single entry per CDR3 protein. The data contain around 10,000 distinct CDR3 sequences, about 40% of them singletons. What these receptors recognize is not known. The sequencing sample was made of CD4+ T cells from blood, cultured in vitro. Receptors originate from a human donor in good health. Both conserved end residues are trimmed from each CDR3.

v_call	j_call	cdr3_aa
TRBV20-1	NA	SASRGLSYEQY
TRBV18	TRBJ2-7	ASSPSLAGVGYEQY
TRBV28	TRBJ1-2	ASISGNFYGYT
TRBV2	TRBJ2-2	ASSVSGELF
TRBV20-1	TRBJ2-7	SAKRTGTSPYEQY
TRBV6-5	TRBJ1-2	ASSYGQGAYGYT
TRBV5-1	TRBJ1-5	ASSQGLGASQPQH
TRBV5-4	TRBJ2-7	ASTDRGRGPYEQY
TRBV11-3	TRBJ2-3	ASSLYSGRRDTQY
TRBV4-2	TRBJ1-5	ASSQGSTGQPQH
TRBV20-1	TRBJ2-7	SASQVTYEQY
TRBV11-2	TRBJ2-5	ASSRGSAGGETQY
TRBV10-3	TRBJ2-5	AISESRETQY
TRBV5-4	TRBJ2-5	ASSLTSLRSPETQY
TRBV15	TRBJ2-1	ATSRGLAGSSYNEQF
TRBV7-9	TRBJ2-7	ASSLGIAGIDEQY
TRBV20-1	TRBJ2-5	SARGRGLVQETQY
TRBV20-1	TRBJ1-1	SARGMARENTEAF
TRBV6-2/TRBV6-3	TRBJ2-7	ASSLTRSYEQY
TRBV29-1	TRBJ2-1	SVEKTRGNEQF
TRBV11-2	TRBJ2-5	ASRFEEAVRETQY
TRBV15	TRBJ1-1	ATSKEWGVTEAF
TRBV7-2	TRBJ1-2	ASSPAPVGYT
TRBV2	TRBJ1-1	ATRTTGITEAF
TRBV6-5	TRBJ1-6	ASSYSFRDRVYSPLH
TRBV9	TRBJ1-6	ASSVGGENSPLH
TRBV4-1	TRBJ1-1	ASSQLTGGSSEAF
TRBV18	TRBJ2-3	ASSPLAGTSGRSTDTQY
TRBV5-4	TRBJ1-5	ASSLKGDSNQPQH